This is a list of T cell receptor beta chains from one sample in a study of T cells in Graves' hyperthyroidism and ophthalmopathy. TCRdb processed the multiplex PCR reads anew with MiXCR; each CDR3 protein has one entry. Of 250,000 to 350,000 distinct CDR3 sequences in the sample, over 15% were seen once. Sequenced input: blood. The receptors shown here come from a woman aged 60-75 years with Graves' ophthalmopathy. The CDR3 runs from the conserved cysteine through the conserved F or W. Each record gives: V gene, D gene, clone size, J gene, CDR3 protein, CDR3 DNA. A D gene is named only where the DNA matches it firmly. Expanded clones get a size class; other rows say once, few or many, or leave the size out.

>TRBV27|-|many|TRBJ1-1
CASSPSSTGSSRTEAFF
TGTGCCAGCAGTCCATCCTCGACAGGTTCTTCTAGGACTGAAGCTTTCTTT
>TRBV10-3|-|few|TRBJ2-7
CATSHLQGTEQYF
TGTGCCACCTCACACCTTCAGGGGACCGAGCAGTACTTC
>TRBV7-9|-|many|TRBJ2-4
CASSLVTLRGYGAKNIQYF
TGTGCCAGCAGCTTAGTAACCCTGAGGGGCTATGGGGCCAAAAACATTCAGTACTTC
>TRBV7-3|TRBD2|many|TRBJ2-1
CASSLTSGLAGLYNEQFF
TGTGCCAGCAGCTTAACCTCAGGACTAGCGGGTCTCTACAATGAGCAGTTCTTC
>TRBV29-1|-|many|TRBJ2-4
CSVEVSGDDIQYF
TGCAGCGTTGAAGTCTCAGGGGACGACATTCAGTACTTC
>TRBV9|-|-|TRBJ2-2
CASSSHRGGPGELFF
TGTGCCAGCAGCTCGCACAGGGGGGGGCCCGGGGAGCTGTTTTTT
>TRBV13|TRBD2|few|TRBJ2-7
CASSAGGRYEQYF
TGTGCCAGCAGCGCGGGGGGGCGCTACGAGCAGTACTTC
>TRBV10-3|-|-|TRBJ1-1
CAISEGGGLDTEAFF
TGTGCCATCAGTGAGGGGGGGGGACTCGACACTGAAGCTTTCTTT
>TRBV20-1|-|once|TRBJ2-1
CSARDYRLSYEQFF
TGCAGTGCTAGAGATTACAGGCTCTCCTACGAGCAGTTCTTC
>TRBV28|-|-|TRBJ2-7
CASSSMGLGYEQYF
TGTGCCAGCAGTTCCATGGGGTTGGGCTACGAGCAGTACTTC
>TRBV29-1|-|-|TRBJ2-3
CSVVGSKDTQYF
TGCAGCGTTGTGGGGTCGAAAGATACGCAGTATTTT
>TRBV3-1|-|many|TRBJ2-3
CASSHGTSGGTDTQYF
TGTGCCAGCAGCCACGGGACTTCAGGGGGCACAGATACGCAGTATTTT
>TRBV5-1|-|-|TRBJ1-1
CASSLTTGPGEAFF
TGCGCCAGCAGCTTAACGACAGGACCGGGAGAAGCTTTCTTT
>TRBV9|-|-|TRBJ1-2
CASSSRDTYGYTF
TGTGCCAGCAGCTCCAGGGATACCTATGGCTACACCTTC
>TRBV10-3|TRBD1|many|TRBJ2-3
CAISPGTGLADTQYF
TGTGCCATCAGTCCAGGGACAGGGCTCGCAGATACGCAGTATTTT
>TRBV10-3|-|few|TRBJ1-1
CASKIQGNTEAFF
TGTGCCTCCAAGATACAGGGGAACACTGAAGCTTTCTTT
>TRBV12-3/TRBV12-4|-|many|TRBJ1-6
CASSPDPGVGSPLHF
TGTGCCAGCAGCCCCGACCCTGGGGTAGGTTCACCCCTCCACTTT
>TRBV7-2|-|many|TRBJ1-5
CASSPTSAGITNQPQHF
TGTGCCAGCAGCCCGACCTCAGCAGGGATTACCAATCAGCCCCAGCATTTT
>TRBV6-1|-|many|TRBJ1-2
CASRIGSLGYTF
TGTGCCAGCAGAATTGGCAGTCTCGGCTACACCTTC
>TRBV18|-|many|TRBJ1-1
CASSPRRTSNTEAFF
TGTGCCAGCTCACCACGGCGGACTTCGAACACTGAAGCTTTCTTT
>TRBV6-2/TRBV6-3|TRBD1|-|TRBJ2-7
CASSSDRVLYEQYF
TGTGCCAGCAGCTCCGACAGGGTTTTGTACGAGCAGTACTTC
>TRBV20-1|-|many|TRBJ1-1
CSARDQGTEAFF
TGCAGTGCTAGAGATCAGGGAACTGAAGCTTTCTTT
>TRBV7-2|-|many|TRBJ2-1
CASSLLRTNNEQFF
TGTGCCAGCAGCTTATTGAGGACTAATAATGAGCAGTTCTTC
>TRBV5-8|TRBD1|many|TRBJ1-2
CASSSTGGARGYTF
TGTGCCAGCAGCTCAACAGGGGGCGCGAGGGGCTACACCTTC
>TRBV20-1|-|-|TRBJ1-1
CSARPRLGGAPNTEAFF
TGCAGTGCTAGACCCCGCCTTGGGGGGGCCCCGAACACTGAAGCTTTCTTT
>TRBV7-2|-|many|TRBJ2-7
CASSLADTYYEQYF
TGTGCCAGCAGCTTAGCGGACACCTATTACGAGCAGTACTTC
>TRBV10-1|-|-|TRBJ2-1
CASSESMQDYEQFF
TGCGCCAGCAGTGAGTCGATGCAAGATTATGAGCAGTTCTTC
>TRBV19|TRBD1|-|TRBJ1-5
CASSTQIRDRNQPQHF
TGTGCCAGTAGTACTCAGATCCGGGACAGAAATCAGCCCCAGCATTTT
>TRBV5-4|-|few|TRBJ2-3
CASSSTSSDTDTQYF
TGTGCCAGCAGCTCTACTAGCTCCGACACAGATACGCAGTATTTT
>TRBV20-1|TRBD1|-|TRBJ1-2
CSAPGGTSGEQYGYTF
TGCAGTGCCCCAGGGGGGACTAGCGGGGAGCAGTATGGCTACACCTTC
>TRBV12-3/TRBV12-4|-|many|TRBJ2-7
CASSLRVRAYEQYF
TGTGCCAGCAGTTTAAGGGTCAGGGCCTACGAGCAGTACTTC
>TRBV28|-|-|TRBJ2-7
CASSFGAAYKQYF
TGTGCCAGCAGTTTCGGGGCAGCCTACAAGCAGTACTTC
>TRBV6-2/TRBV6-3|-|few|TRBJ2-3
CASSSVTGTQYF
TGTGCCAGCAGTTCCGTCACAGGTACGCAGTATTTT
>TRBV2|-|few|TRBJ1-6
CASSEASWGDNSPLHF
TGTGCCAGCAGTGAAGCGTCGTGGGGGGATAATTCACCCCTCCACTTT
>TRBV29-1|TRBD1|many|TRBJ2-5
CSVVDRDQETQYF
TGCAGCGTTGTGGACAGGGACCAAGAGACCCAGTACTTC
>TRBV7-2|TRBD2|many|TRBJ2-1
CASSLTSRSYNEQFF
TGTGCCAGCAGCTTGACTAGCCGTTCCTACAATGAGCAGTTCTTC
>TRBV4-3|-|-|TRBJ1-5
CASSQEVRSQPQHF
TGCGCCAGCAGCCAAGAGGTAAGAAGCCAGCCCCAGCATTTT
>TRBV7-2|-|many|TRBJ2-1
CASSLFLAAGNEQFF
TGTGCCAGCAGCTTATTTCTAGCAGCTGGAAATGAGCAGTTCTTC
>TRBV27|TRBD2|many|TRBJ2-1
CASSLWTSGGVNEQFF
TGTGCCAGCAGTTTATGGACTAGCGGGGGGGTGAATGAGCAGTTCTTC
>TRBV5-1|TRBD1|-|TRBJ2-5
CASQPGQGQETQYF
TGCGCCAGCCAGCCAGGACAGGGACAAGAGACCCAGTACTTC
>TRBV5-1|TRBD1|many|TRBJ1-2
CASSLGTANYGYTF
TGTGCCAGCAGTTTAGGGACAGCTAACTATGGCTACACCTTC
>TRBV6-2/TRBV6-3|-|few|TRBJ2-6
CASRMGSAGANVLTF
TGTGCCAGCCGAATGGGTTCGGCTGGGGCCAACGTCCTGACTTTC
>TRBV7-9|-|many|TRBJ2-5
CASSPEGRETQYF
TGTGCCAGCAGCCCGGAGGGGAGAGAGACCCAGTACTTC
>TRBV28|-|-|TRBJ1-2
CASSSGYGAYGYTF
TGTGCCAGCAGCTCAGGCTATGGTGCCTATGGCTACACCTTC
>TRBV6-1|-|few|TRBJ2-7
CASSEAGYGEQYF
TGTGCCAGCAGTGAAGCGGGCTACGGGGAGCAGTACTTC
>TRBV28|-|many|TRBJ2-1
CASSFIEFRSGVSYNEQFF
TGTGCCAGCAGTTTCATAGAATTTAGGTCGGGAGTAAGCTACAATGAGCAGTTCTTC